This T cell receptor beta chain was sequenced during a study of cytomegalovirus exposure and HLA in healthy donors. Overall study findings and caveats: Apparent HLA restriction characterized most CMV-associated TCR beta chains in a later analysis. According to the study, 150 to 200 TCR beta chains were cytomegalovirus-associated. Trimming of TCR beta V- and J-genes showed a link, identified in a later analysis, to a missense DCLRE1C variant.

The length of the CDR3 is 15 residues. Germline V lookup: CDR1 LNHDA, CDR2 SQIVND (reference sequence). The germline V and J ends were trimmed by 6 bases and 0 bases, with 14 bases remaining between them. Researchers ran the PCR with 60 Vbeta and 13 Jbeta primers. Measured with immunoSEQ multiplex PCR; TCRdb has only the in-frame clones, and not every one. The table has 130,000 to 150,000 clones, 76% seen once; the top ten hold 3.5% to 4%. Donors were nominally healthy when sampled, though unrecorded immune exposures were likely. This clone appeared once. Its antigen remains unknown. The receptor was derived from a young man in good health and CMV-seronegative. The rearrangement links TRBV19 to TRBJ1-2; D is possibly TRBD1 (6 bases). The specimen sequenced was PBMCs. The CDR3 is CASSPGTRSNYGYTF. CDR3 bases: TGTGCCAGTAGCCCCGGGACAAGATCTAACTATGGCTACACCTTC.